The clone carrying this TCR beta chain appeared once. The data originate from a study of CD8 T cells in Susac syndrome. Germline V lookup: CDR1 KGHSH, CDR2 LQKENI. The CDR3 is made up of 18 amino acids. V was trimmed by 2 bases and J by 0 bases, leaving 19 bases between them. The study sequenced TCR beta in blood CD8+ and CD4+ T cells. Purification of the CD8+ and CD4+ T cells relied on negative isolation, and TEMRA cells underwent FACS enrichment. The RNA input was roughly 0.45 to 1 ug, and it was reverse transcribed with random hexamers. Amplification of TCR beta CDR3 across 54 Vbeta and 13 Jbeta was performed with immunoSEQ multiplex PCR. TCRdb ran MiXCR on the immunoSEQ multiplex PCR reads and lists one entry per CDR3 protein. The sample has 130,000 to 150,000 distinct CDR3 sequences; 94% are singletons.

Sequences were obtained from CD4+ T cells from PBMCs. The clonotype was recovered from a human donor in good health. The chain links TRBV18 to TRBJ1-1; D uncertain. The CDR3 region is CASSPARPARPMNTEAFF. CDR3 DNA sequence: TGTGCCAGCTCACCAGCCAGGCCCGCCCGTCCCATGAACACTGAAGCTTTCTTT.